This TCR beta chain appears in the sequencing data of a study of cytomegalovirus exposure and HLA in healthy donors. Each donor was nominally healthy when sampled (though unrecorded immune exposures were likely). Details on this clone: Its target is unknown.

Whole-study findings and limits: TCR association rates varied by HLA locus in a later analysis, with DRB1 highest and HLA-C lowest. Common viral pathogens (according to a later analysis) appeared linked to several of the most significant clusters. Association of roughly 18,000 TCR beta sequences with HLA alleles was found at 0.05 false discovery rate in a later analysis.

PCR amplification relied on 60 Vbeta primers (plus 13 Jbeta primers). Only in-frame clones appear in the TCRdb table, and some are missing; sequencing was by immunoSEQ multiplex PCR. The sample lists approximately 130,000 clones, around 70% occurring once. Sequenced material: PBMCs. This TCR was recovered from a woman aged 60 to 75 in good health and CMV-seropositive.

CDR3 coding DNA: TGTGCCAGCAGCTTAGGCCGAGCGACCGGGGAGCTGTTTTTT. Its protein is CASSLGRATGELFF. The rearrangement links TRBV13 to TRBJ2-2; D is ambiguous. There are 14 residues in the CDR3. Trimming removed 0 bases from V and 5 bases from J, with 7 bases in between. CDR1 PRHDT and CDR2 FYEKMQ come from the germline V gene (reference sequence).